The T cell receptor beta chain under discussion was sequenced for a study of breast tumors, draining lymph nodes, adjacent tissues. Study-wide results and caveats: Tumor TCR diversity was below lymph nodes but above nontumor tissue. Luminal-like breast cancer showed significantly higher tumor–nontumor repertoire similarity than basal-like. Most tumor T cells seemingly derive from lymph node, then expand in tumor. That most tumor T cells come from lymph nodes remained unproven.

In its sample, this clonotype was seen many times. Its antigen is undetermined. The germline CDR1 and CDR2 sequences are SGHKS and YYEKEE (reference sequence). The CDR3 extends over 17 amino acids. V was trimmed by 1 base and J by 0 bases, leaving 13 bases between them. MiXCR was run by TCRdb on the multiplex PCR reads, yielding one entry per CDR3 protein. The sample carries 150,000 to 250,000 distinct CDR3 sequences, roughly 31% recorded once. Axillary draining lymph nodes of breast cancer patients supplied the node samples. The specimen sequenced was axillary lymph node tissue. The rearrangement uses TRBV5-5 and TRBJ2-2; D possibly corresponds to TRBD2 (6 bases). This TCR was sampled from a female donor with breast cancer. Some clones in this sample may be carry-over from other donors' samples. The CDR3 sequence: CASSLMGRSANTGELFF. The CDR3 coding sequence is TGTGCCAGCAGCTTGATGGGGAGGTCCGCGAACACCGGGGAGCTGTTTTTT.